The clone carrying this T cell receptor beta chain showed up just a few times. The sample originates from a study of blood T cell repertoires in COVID-19. Authors' methods: From reference gene primer amplification, estimates of nucleated cell counts were derived. Some clones are missing from TCRdb's copy, which holds only in-frame ones; the method was immunoSEQ multiplex PCR. V, J and clone size are those of that table, while D and trimming were read from the DNA. The table includes about 120,000 clones, approximately 80% detected once. V shed 4 bases, J shed 2 bases, and the junction held 8 bases outside the gene matches. Germline V gene lookup returns CDR1 SGHNT and CDR2 YYREEE (reference sequence). The CDR3 is 17 amino acids.

This chain links TRBV5-4 with TRBJ2-5; 13 nucleotides line up with TRBD2. The sequenced sample was peripheral blood. The source is a woman of 80 years or more with acute or convalescent COVID-19. This CDR3 reads CASSPGLAGAWQETQYF. Here the CDR3 DNA reads TGTGCCAGCAGCCCCGGACTAGCGGGAGCGTGGCAAGAGACCCAGTACTTC.